The 23 T cell receptor beta chains listed next were all sequenced from one sample in a study of identical twins. One entry per CDR3 protein results from TCRdb running MiXCR on the 5' RACE reads. The sample includes 300,000 to 400,000 distinct CDR3 sequences, 9% to 15% of them seen just once. These same records also appear under a second study, on yellow fever vaccine responses in identical twins.

Sequencing was done on a sample of CD8+ T cells sorted from blood. The receptor source for this set is a woman aged 18-29 years in good health.

This clonotype turned up a few times. V gene TRBV28 combines with J gene TRBJ2-3; maybe TRBD2 (5 bases). Trimming shortened V by 3 bases and J by 11 bases, and 18 bases separated the two germline ends. Germline lookup yields CDR1 MDHEN and CDR2 SYDVKM. The CDR3 sequence is 14 residues long. The DNA of the CDR3 is TGTGCCAGCAGTTTCGAGACCCGTAGTGCGGGGCAGTATTTT. It yields the protein CASSFETRSAGQYF. The full variable domain, rest sourced from reference TRBV28 and TRBJ2-3, is DVKVTQSSRYLVKRTGEKVFLECVQDMDHENMFWYRQDPGLGLRLIYFSYDVKMKEKGDIPEGYSVSREKKERFSLILESASTNQTSMYLCASSFETRSAGQYFGPGTRLTVL.

Many counts were recorded for this clonotype. The chain employs TRBV29-1 and TRBJ2-5; weak D call: TRBD2 (6 bases). This CDR3 is 13 amino acids long. CDR1 is SQVTM and CDR2 is ANQGSEA in the germline V gene. V lost 6 bases to trimming and J lost 5 bases, with 16 bases between them. CDR3 region: CSVRRGLAETQYF. Written as DNA, the CDR3 is TGCAGCGTGCGGCGGGGTTTGGCGGAGACCCAGTACTTC. Using reference TRBV29-1 and TRBJ2-5 for the parts outside the CDR3, the full variable domain is SAVISQKPSRDICQRGTSLTIQCQVDSQVTMMFWYRQQPGQSLTLIATANQGSEATYESGFVIDKFPISRPNLTFSTLTVSNMSPEDSSIYLCSVRRGLAETQYFGPGTRLLVL.

The table lists this clonotype with a few counts. V usage is TRBV4-1 and J usage is TRBJ1-5; the D gene is possibly TRBD1 (5 bases). The CDR3 extends over 15 amino acids. Germline V gene data show CDR1 as MGHRA and CDR2 as YSYEKL. V lost 0 bases, J lost 3 bases, and 9 bases lay in between. CDR3 in amino acids: CASSQEKGDNQPQHF. CDR3 sequence (DNA): TGCGCCAGCAGCCAAGAGAAAGGGGACAATCAGCCCCAGCATTTT.

A few counts support this clonotype. This chain joins TRBV15 and TRBJ1-2; D is possibly TRBD1 (6 bases). This CDR3 region has 13 residues. V lost 3 bases and J 8 bases, leaving 13 bases between the germline ends. Germline V gene sequence: CDR1 LNHNV, CDR2 YYDKDF (reference sequence). CDR3 sequence (DNA): TGTGCCACCAGCAGGACAGGATACGGCGGCTACACCTTC. It codes for CATSRTGYGGYTF. Looking up the rest from reference TRBV15 and TRBJ1-2 gives the full variable domain: DAMVIQNPRYQVTQFGKPVTLSCSQTLNHNVMYWYQQKSSQAPKLLFHYYDKDFNNEADTPDNFQSRRPNTSFCFLDIRSPGLGDTAMYLCATSRTGYGGYTFGSGTRLTVV.

The table lists this clonotype with a few counts. This chain uses TRBV15 with TRBJ1-5; 9 bases align to TRBD1. The junction had 15 bases not matched to a gene; V was cut back by 0 bases and J by 3 bases. The CDR3 contains 20 residues. CDR1 is LNHNV, CDR2 YYDKDF, per germline (reference sequence). The CDR3 protein is CATSREGTGTGNGDNQPQHF. The CDR3 region has the DNA TGTGCCACCAGCAGAGAGGGTACCGGGACAGGGAATGGTGACAATCAGCCCCAGCATTTT.

This clonotype was seen repeatedly, ten times or more. The rearrangement links TRBV20-1 to TRBJ2-3, with TRBD1 as a possible D gene (5 bases). This CDR3 is 17 amino acids long. V was shortened by 3 bases and J by 4 bases, with 23 bases between the two germline ends. Germline loops: CDR1 DFQATT, CDR2 SNEGSKA (reference sequence). The CDR3 coding sequence is TGCAGTGCTAGGTTAACAAACACACGTTCAGGGTCAGATACGCAGTATTTT. Protein: CSARLTNTRSGSDTQYF.

The rearrangement joins TRBV11-2 to TRBJ1-2; no definite D call. CDR1 is SGHAT and CDR2 is FQNNGV in the germline V gene. The CDR3 runs 14 residues. The V end was cut by 1 base, the J end by 3 bases, with 9 bases between. This CDR3 is CASSLGGNDYGYTF. The CDR3 region has the DNA TGTGCCAGCAGCTTAGGGGGAAACGACTATGGCTACACCTTC.

This clonotype occurred a few times. This sequence joins TRBV7-9 and TRBJ1-2, with TRBD1 matching over 7 bases. This CDR3 spans 14 amino acids. J lost 4 bases, V lost 5 bases, and 7 bases had no gene match. Germline V gene data show CDR1 as SEHNR and CDR2 as FQNEAQ (reference sequence). This CDR3 reads CASSDTGTVYGYTF. CDR3 bases: TGTGCCAGCAGCGACACGGGGACAGTCTATGGCTACACCTTC.

Here the CDR3 reads CASSLAGGLAGGAEQFF. CDR3 DNA sequence: TGTGCCAGCAGCTTAGCGGGAGGACTAGCGGGGGGGGCTGAGCAGTTCTTC. The chain uses TRBV7-6 and TRBJ2-1; 15 nucleotides match TRBD2. The CDR3 spans 17 residues. J was trimmed by 9 bases and V by 0 bases; bases with no gene match: 6. Germline V gene lookup returns CDR1 SGHVS and CDR2 FNYEAQ. Variable domain in full (rest from reference TRBV7-6 and TRBJ2-1): GAGVSQSPRYKVTKRGQDVALRCDPISGHVSLYWYRQALGQGPEFLTYFNYEAQQDKSGLPNDRFSAERPEGSISTLTIQRTEQRDSAMYRCASSLAGGLAGGAEQFFGPGTRLTVL.

Only a few counts were recorded for this clonotype. The rearrangement links TRBV5-1 to TRBJ2-7; maybe TRBD2 (6 bases). CDR1 and CDR2 from the germline V gene are SGHRS and YFSETQ. The CDR3 is 15 residues long. Trimming pared 1 base from V and 2 bases from J, leaving 13 bases between. The CDR3 DNA reads TGCGCCAGCAGCTTGCAGAACGGGAGAACCTACGAGCAGTACTTC. Encoded protein: CASSLQNGRTYEQYF.

The V call is TRBV20-1, the J call TRBJ2-7; possible D gene TRBD2, 5 bases. Germline CDR1 is DFQATT and CDR2 is SNEGSKA (reference sequence). This CDR3 comprises 12 residues. V dropped 3 bases and J dropped 3 bases, with 9 bases sitting between them. The CDR3 DNA reads as TGCAGTGCTAGTGACCGGGACTACGAGCAGTACGTC. It codes for CSASDRDYEQYV.

The V gene is TRBV27, the J gene TRBJ2-7; a weak D match, TRBD2 (5 bases). CDR1 and CDR2 (germline): MNHEY, SMNVEV (reference sequence). V gave up 6 bases and J gave up 0 bases, with 12 bases separating them. The CDR3 covers 14 residues. CDR3 region: CASRTGKSSYEQYF. CDR3 nucleotides: TGTGCCAGCAGAACCGGGAAGAGCTCCTACGAGCAGTACTTC.

The CDR3 DNA reads as TGTGCCAGCAGTCCTCAGCGGAGCTCCTACAATGAGCAGTTCTTC. It codes for CASSPQRSSYNEQFF. This chain uses TRBV6-1 with TRBJ2-1; weak D call: TRBD2 (5 bases). V dropped 5 bases and J dropped 0 bases, with 11 bases sitting between them. CDR3 length: 15 residues. From germline, CDR1 is MNHNS and CDR2 SASEGT.

This rearrangement joins TRBV10-1 to TRBJ1-1; possible D gene TRBD1, 5 bases. The CDR3 loop spans 15 amino acids. CDR1 WNHNN and CDR2 SYGVQD come from the germline V gene (reference sequence). Trimming took 7 bases from V and 2 from J, leaving 17 bases between them. CDR3 residues: CASTRWQGTNTEAFF. The CDR3 region has the DNA TGCGCCAGCACCCGGTGGCAGGGAACTAACACTGAAGCTTTCTTT.

V gene TRBV29-1 combines with J gene TRBJ2-3, with D maybe TRBD1 (5 bases). Trimming removed 5 bases from V and 5 bases from J, with 14 bases in between. The length of the CDR3 is 13 residues. Germline V gene sequence: CDR1 SQVTM, CDR2 ANQGSEA. The CDR3 protein is CSVQGGDLDTQYF. The CDR3 DNA reads as TGCAGCGTTCAGGGCGGAGACCTAGATACGCAGTATTTT.

V and J are TRBV10-1 and TRBJ2-5; tentatively, D is TRBD2 (5 bases). This CDR3 comprises 13 residues. Germline lookup yields CDR1 WNHNN and CDR2 SYGVQD (reference sequence). Trimming stripped 7 bases from V and 5 bases from J, with 14 bases between. This CDR3 reads CASTGYPGETQYF. The DNA of the CDR3 is TGCGCCAGCACGGGGTACCCCGGGGAGACCCAGTACTTC.

This chain links TRBV7-9 with TRBJ2-7; perhaps TRBD1 as D (6 bases). Germline CDR1 is SEHNR and CDR2 is FQNEAQ (reference sequence). V was trimmed by 2 bases and J by 3 bases, leaving 17 bases between them. This CDR3 is built from 16 residues. CDR3 DNA sequence: TGTGCCAGCAGCTTACAGTCCTCGGACAGACACTACGAGCAGTACTTC. As protein: CASSLQSSDRHYEQYF.

J is TRBJ2-2 and V is TRBV29-1, with 9 nucleotides matching TRBD2. The germline V gene encodes CDR1 SQVTM and CDR2 ANQGSEA. With 1 base clipped from V and 0 bases from J, the junction kept 6 bases outside the gene matches. The CDR3 extends over 17 amino acids. This CDR3 is CSVEGASGVANTGELFF. The DNA of the CDR3 is TGCAGCGTTGAAGGGGCTAGCGGGGTCGCGAACACCGGGGAGCTGTTTTTT.

The chain links TRBV5-1 to TRBJ2-1; weak D call: TRBD1 (5 bases). Germline V gene data show CDR1 as SGHRS and CDR2 as YFSETQ. The CDR3 runs 15 residues. Deletions cut 4 bases from V and 4 bases from J, with 15 bases between. CDR3: CASSGSIGVYNEQFF. CDR3 DNA: TGCGCCAGCAGCGGGTCCATAGGGGTTTACAATGAGCAGTTCTTC.

This clonotype was detected only a few times. V and J are TRBV7-9 and TRBJ2-7; 9 bases map to TRBD1. This CDR3 has 17 amino acids. V trimming: 5 bases; J trimming: 4 bases; junction bases outside the gene matches: 15. Germline lookup yields CDR1 SEHNR and CDR2 FQNEAQ (reference sequence). CDR3 amino acids: CASSVKGRGTGTYEQYF. The CDR3 DNA reads as TGTGCCAGCAGCGTAAAGGGTCGGGGGACAGGGACTTACGAGCAGTACTTC.

The J gene is TRBJ2-4, the V gene TRBV4-1; TRBD1 is a possible D gene (6 bases). In germline, CDR1 is MGHRA, CDR2 YSYEKL. The CDR3 length is 15 residues. V was clipped by 2 bases and J by 7 bases, with 15 bases between them. CDR3 in amino acids: CASSQPTGTGNIQYF. The CDR3 region has the DNA TGCGCCAGCAGCCAACCCACAGGGACGGGGAACATTCAGTACTTC.

The V gene is TRBV3-1, the J gene TRBJ2-3, with D possibly being TRBD2 (6 bases). V gave up 1 base and J gave up 3 bases, with 11 bases separating them. The V gene's germline CDR1 is LGHDT and CDR2 YNNKEL (reference sequence). This CDR3 has 15 residues. The chain's CDR3 is CASSQVTSRTDTQYF. In DNA form, the CDR3 reads TGTGCCAGCAGCCAAGTCACTAGCAGAACAGATACGCAGTATTTT.

The table lists this clonotype with a few counts. J is TRBJ2-5 and V is TRBV20-1; 8 bases agree with TRBD2. Germline CDR1 and CDR2: DFQATT and SNEGSKA (reference sequence). The length of the CDR3 is 16 residues. V was clipped by 0 bases and J by 0 bases; unmatched bases: 6. CDR3 region: CSARDGTGGDQETQYF. For the CDR3, the DNA is TGCAGTGCTAGAGATGGAACGGGGGGGGACCAAGAGACCCAGTACTTC.